These 15 T cell receptor beta chains came from one sample sequenced in a study of OX40 agonist ivuxolimab in advanced cancers. Measured with immunoSEQ multiplex PCR; TCRdb has only the in-frame clones, and not every one. The data show 100,000 to 110,000 clones, approximately 90% seen once. Here the sequenced sample was CD4+ or CD8+ T cells sorted from blood, taken in a trial of the OX40 agonist ivuxolimab. The origin of the receptors is an adult with an advanced solid tumor such as melanoma, head and neck, liver or kidney cancer.

CDR3 in DNA: TGTGCCAGCACCTCGGACAGGGGTGTCACAGATACGCAGTATTTT. It is translated as CASTSDRGVTDTQYF. The chain employs TRBV9 and TRBJ2-3; 9 nucleotides match TRBD1. CDR3 length: 15 amino acids. Germline values: CDR1 SGDLS, CDR2 YYNGEE. V was pared by 6 bases and J by 2 bases, with 7 bases of the junction left unmatched.

This sequence joins TRBV15 and TRBJ1-3; a possible D gene is TRBD1 (5 bases). The germline gives CDR1 LNHNV, CDR2 YYDKDF (reference sequence). With 2 bases removed from V and 4 bases from J, the gap between germline ends came to 12 bases. The CDR3 length is 15 residues. The CDR3 here is CATSRFSTAGNTIYF. CDR3 in DNA: TGTGCCACCAGCAGATTCTCGACAGCGGGAAACACCATATATTTT.

The chain is built from TRBV6-1 and TRBJ2-2, with 7 nucleotides matching TRBD2. This CDR3 has 15 residues. V lost 4 bases to trimming and J lost 1 base; unmatched junction nucleotides: 3. The germline V gene has CDR1 MNHNS and CDR2 SASEGT. CDR3: CASSVASGNTGELFF. DNA for the CDR3: TGTGCCAGCAGTGTGGCTAGCGGGAACACCGGGGAGCTGTTTTTT.

J is TRBJ1-4 and V is TRBV10-3; weak D call: TRBD1 (6 bases). There are 14 residues in the CDR3. Germline lookup yields CDR1 ENHRY and CDR2 SYGVKD. Trimming cost V 6 bases and J 3 bases, with 11 bases left between them. CDR3 loop: CAIRDSTSNEKLFF. The CDR3 coding sequence is TGTGCCATCAGGGACAGCACATCTAATGAAAAACTGTTTTTT.

The chain employs TRBV28 and TRBJ2-3; D perhaps matches TRBD2 (5 bases). The CDR3 covers 11 residues. Germline CDR1 reads MDHEN; CDR2 reads SYDVKM. The V end lost 7 bases, the J end lost 5 bases, and 7 bases lay between the germline ends. The CDR3, as DNA: TGTGCCAGCATACGGGGAGATACGCAGTATTTT. It yields the protein CASIRGDTQYF.

This clone was seen only a few times. J is TRBJ1-4 and V is TRBV19; the D gene is possibly TRBD1 (6 bases). The V and J ends lost 9 bases and 6 bases respectively, with 23 bases between them. Germline V gene data show CDR1 as LNHDA and CDR2 as SQIVND (reference sequence). This CDR3 region has 16 residues. Written as DNA, the CDR3 is TGTGCCAGCCAAAACACCGGCACAGGGATCGATGAAAAACTGTTTTTT. Translated: CASQNTGTGIDEKLFF.

The genes are TRBV2 and TRBJ2-7; 8 bases map to TRBD1. The CDR3 runs to 14 residues. CDR1 and CDR2 from the germline V gene are SNHLY and FYNNEI. V trimming: 7 bases; J trimming: 2 bases; junction bases outside the gene matches: 7. The CDR3 loop is CASTPGQGTYEQYF. Here the CDR3 DNA reads TGTGCCAGCACCCCCGGACAGGGTACCTACGAGCAGTACTTC.

The chain employs TRBV5-1 and TRBJ2-1; D remains unclear. CDR3 size: 14 residues. Trimming pared 0 bases from V and 6 bases from J, leaving 10 bases between. CDR1 and CDR2 from the germline V gene are SGHRS and YFSETQ. CDR3 bases: TGCGCCAGCAGCTTGGCCGTTAGCAGCAATGAGCAGTTCTTC. Its translation: CASSLAVSSNEQFF.

CDR3 sequence reads: CAARGGLLRTDTQYF. For the CDR3, the DNA is TGTGCCGCCAGGGGGGGGCTGCTACGCACAGATACGCAGTATTTT. The rearrangement links TRBV2 to TRBJ2-3; either TRBD1 or TRBD2 may fit D (7 bases each). The V end lost 11 bases, the J end lost 1 base, and 19 bases lay between the germline ends. Germline V gene sequence: CDR1 SNHLY, CDR2 FYNNEI. The CDR3 is 15 residues long.

The chain couples TRBV6-6 to TRBJ2-2; 9 positions match TRBD1. The CDR3 extends over 14 amino acids. V dropped 9 bases and J dropped 6; count of bases not matched to a gene: 8. Per the germline V gene, CDR1 is MNHNY and CDR2 is SVGAGI (reference sequence). CDR3 protein: CARPTGGVAGELFF. The CDR3 DNA reads TGTGCCAGACCGACAGGGGGTGTGGCCGGGGAGCTGTTTTTT.

This chain connects TRBV19 to TRBJ2-6, with TRBD2 identical over 12 bases. Germline V gene data show CDR1 as LNHDA and CDR2 as SQIVND (reference sequence). J lost 2 bases, V lost 5 bases, and 7 bases had no gene match. CDR3 length: 18 residues. DNA of the CDR3: TGTGCCAGTAGTCGACTAGCGGGAGATTCACCTGGGGCCAACGTCCTGACTTTC. The encoded protein is CASSRLAGDSPGANVLTF.

The chain recombines TRBV6-6 with TRBJ2-7; D call uncertain. This CDR3 comprises 15 residues. The germline V gene has CDR1 MNHNY and CDR2 SVGAGI (reference sequence). The ends were cut back, 6 bases at V and 3 bases at J, with 18 bases in the middle. CDR3 in DNA: TGTGCCAGCAGCGGAGTCTCCGACTTACTCTACGAGCAGTACTTC. It yields the protein CASSGVSDLLYEQYF.

The chain employs TRBV19 and TRBJ2-2, with D perhaps TRBD1 (6 bases). Per the germline V gene, CDR1 is LNHDA and CDR2 is SQIVND (reference sequence). Trimming pared 3 bases from V and 2 bases from J, leaving 13 bases between. There are 16 residues in the CDR3. CDR3 nucleotides: TGTGCCAGTAGTATCTCCCGGACAGCCAACACCGGGGAGCTGTTTTTT. Protein sequence: CASSISRTANTGELFF.

This clone was observed a handful of times. V gene TRBV4-1 combines with J gene TRBJ1-2, with 7 nucleotides matching TRBD1. The V and J ends lost 1 base and 7 bases, in that order; junction bases with no gene match: 9. The CDR3 contains 15 residues. Germline V gene sequence: CDR1 MGHRA, CDR2 YSYEKL. CDR3 amino acids: CASSQVQGGAFGYTF. CDR3 sequence (DNA): TGCGCCAGCAGCCAAGTTCAAGGGGGCGCTTTTGGCTACACCTTC.

J is TRBJ2-1 and V is TRBV11-1; D could derive from TRBD1 or TRBD2 (5 bases each). This CDR3 has 16 amino acids. Germline-derived CDR1 and CDR2 are SGHAT and FQDESV (reference sequence). Trimming cost V 4 bases and J 1 base, with 14 bases left between them. The CDR3, as DNA: TGTGCCAGCAGCTCAACCGGGACCGAGTCCTACAATGAGCAGTTCTTC. Amino acids: CASSSTGTESYNEQFF.